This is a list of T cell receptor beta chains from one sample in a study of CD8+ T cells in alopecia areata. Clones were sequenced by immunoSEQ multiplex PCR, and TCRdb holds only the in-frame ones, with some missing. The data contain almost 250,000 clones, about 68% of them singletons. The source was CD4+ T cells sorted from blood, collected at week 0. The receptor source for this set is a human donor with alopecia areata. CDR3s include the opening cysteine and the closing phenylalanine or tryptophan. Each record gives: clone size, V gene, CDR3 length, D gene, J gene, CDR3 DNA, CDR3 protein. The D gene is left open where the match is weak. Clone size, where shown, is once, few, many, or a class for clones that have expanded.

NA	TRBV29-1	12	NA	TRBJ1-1	TGCAGCGTTGTTTTCCTGAACACTGAAGCTTTCTTT	CSVVFLNTEAFF
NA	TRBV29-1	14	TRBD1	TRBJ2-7	TGCAGCGTTGTAGCACAGGGGCCCACCTACGAGCAGTACTTC	CSVVAQGPTYEQYF
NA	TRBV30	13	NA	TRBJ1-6	TGTGCCTGCGCCGGGACCGGTAATTCACCCCTCCACTTT	CACAGTGNSPLHF
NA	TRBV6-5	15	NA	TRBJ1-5	TGTGCCAGCGTATCGGTCAGCAATAGCAATCAGCCCCAGCATTTT	CASVSVSNSNQPQHF
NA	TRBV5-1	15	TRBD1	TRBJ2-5	TGCGCCAGCAGCTTGGGGGGTACAGGGGAGGAGACCCAGTACTTC	CASSLGGTGEETQYF
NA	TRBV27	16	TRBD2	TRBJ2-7	TGTGCCAGCAGGCCCAGGACTAGCGGGGGGGCCTACGAGCAGTACTTC	CASRPRTSGGAYEQYF
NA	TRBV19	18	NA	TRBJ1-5	TGTGCCAGTAGTATAGATGGGCTTGCGGGTATGAGCAATCAGCCCCAGCATTTT	CASSIDGLAGMSNQPQHF
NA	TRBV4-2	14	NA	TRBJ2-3	TGTGCCAGCAGCCAAGATCGGGGCACAGATACGCAGTATTTT	CASSQDRGTDTQYF
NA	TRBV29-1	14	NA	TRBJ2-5	TGCAGCGTCACGGACCCACGTCGGGGGGAGACCCAGTACTTC	CSVTDPRRGETQYF
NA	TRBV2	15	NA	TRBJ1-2	TGTGCCAGCAGTGGCGAGGCGGGGGTTAACTATGGCTACACCTTC	CASSGEAGVNYGYTF
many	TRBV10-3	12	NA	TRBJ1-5	TGTGCCATCAGTGGTGGGGATCAGCCCCAGCATTTT	CAISGGDQPQHF
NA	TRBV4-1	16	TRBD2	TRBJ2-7	TGCGCCAGCAGCTTTTCCCTTAGCGGGGGGCACTACGAGCAGTACTTC	CASSFSLSGGHYEQYF
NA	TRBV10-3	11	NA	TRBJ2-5	TGTGCCATCAGGATGCGGGAGACCCAGTACTTC	CAIRMRETQYF
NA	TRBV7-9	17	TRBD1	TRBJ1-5	TGTGCCAGCAGCTTGGGACAGGGCCTCCTAAGCAATCAGCCCCAGCATTTT	CASSLGQGLLSNQPQHF
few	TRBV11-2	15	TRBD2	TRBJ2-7	TGTGCCAGCAGCTTAGCGGGGGGGCATTCCTACGAGCAGTACTTC	CASSLAGGHSYEQYF
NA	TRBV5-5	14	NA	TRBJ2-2	TGTGCCAGCAGCTTGGTTGTGAACACCGGGGAGCTGTTTTTT	CASSLVVNTGELFF
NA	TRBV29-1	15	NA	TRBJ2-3	TGCAGCGTCGGCCGTCGAAGGCAAGGGACAGATACGCAGTATTTT	CSVGRRRQGTDTQYF